The TCR beta chain described here comes from a study of blood T cell repertoires in COVID-19. This CDR3 contains 16 residues. V was cut by 5 bases and J by 0 bases, with 11 bases left in between. The germline V gene has CDR1 SGHAT and CDR2 FQNNGV. Clones were sequenced by immunoSEQ multiplex PCR, and TCRdb holds only the in-frame ones, with some missing. This sample has approximately 220,000 clones, with about nine tenths found just once. Sequencing was done on a sample of PBMCs or T cells enriched from blood (not recorded which). This chain joins TRBV11-2 and TRBJ1-6; the D gene is possibly TRBD1 (5 bases). The receptor was derived from a woman under 40 with acute COVID-19. CDR3 nucleotides: TGTGCCAGCAGCGTACAGGCGTTCTCCTATAATTCACCCCTCCACTTT. It encodes CASSVQAFSYNSPLHF.